The T cell receptor (beta chain) described here comes from a study of T cell clusters in autoimmune cytopenias. Study observations and caveats: Primary autoimmune cytopenia patients seemingly lacked the physiological T cell clusters found in healthy donors. Healthy donors had roughly 3.3-fold more exclusive TRB clusters than active autoimmune hepatitis patients. A dominant lymphoma-associated repertoire apparently masked the cluster-lack signature in secondary cytopenia versus chronic lymphocytic leukemia.

The CDR3 has 12 amino acids. The V gene's germline CDR1 is SGHTA and CDR2 FQGTGA. One tube held mixed TRB-A and TRB-B primer pools for touch-down PCR. TCRdb reworked the multiplex PCR reads into one entry per CDR3 protein, no DNA. The record lists 5,500 to 8,000 distinct CDR3 sequences, of which the ten most abundant hold 25%. In the case of this clonotype: The antigen remains unidentified.

Some 39,000 genome equivalents of blood DNA were amplified for TRB. This chain links TRBV7-3 with TRBJ2-1. The sequenced material came from peripheral blood. This clonotype was sampled from a human donor with an autoimmune cytopenia or autoimmune hepatitis (not recorded which). CDR3 sequence reads: CASSLNVGEQFF.